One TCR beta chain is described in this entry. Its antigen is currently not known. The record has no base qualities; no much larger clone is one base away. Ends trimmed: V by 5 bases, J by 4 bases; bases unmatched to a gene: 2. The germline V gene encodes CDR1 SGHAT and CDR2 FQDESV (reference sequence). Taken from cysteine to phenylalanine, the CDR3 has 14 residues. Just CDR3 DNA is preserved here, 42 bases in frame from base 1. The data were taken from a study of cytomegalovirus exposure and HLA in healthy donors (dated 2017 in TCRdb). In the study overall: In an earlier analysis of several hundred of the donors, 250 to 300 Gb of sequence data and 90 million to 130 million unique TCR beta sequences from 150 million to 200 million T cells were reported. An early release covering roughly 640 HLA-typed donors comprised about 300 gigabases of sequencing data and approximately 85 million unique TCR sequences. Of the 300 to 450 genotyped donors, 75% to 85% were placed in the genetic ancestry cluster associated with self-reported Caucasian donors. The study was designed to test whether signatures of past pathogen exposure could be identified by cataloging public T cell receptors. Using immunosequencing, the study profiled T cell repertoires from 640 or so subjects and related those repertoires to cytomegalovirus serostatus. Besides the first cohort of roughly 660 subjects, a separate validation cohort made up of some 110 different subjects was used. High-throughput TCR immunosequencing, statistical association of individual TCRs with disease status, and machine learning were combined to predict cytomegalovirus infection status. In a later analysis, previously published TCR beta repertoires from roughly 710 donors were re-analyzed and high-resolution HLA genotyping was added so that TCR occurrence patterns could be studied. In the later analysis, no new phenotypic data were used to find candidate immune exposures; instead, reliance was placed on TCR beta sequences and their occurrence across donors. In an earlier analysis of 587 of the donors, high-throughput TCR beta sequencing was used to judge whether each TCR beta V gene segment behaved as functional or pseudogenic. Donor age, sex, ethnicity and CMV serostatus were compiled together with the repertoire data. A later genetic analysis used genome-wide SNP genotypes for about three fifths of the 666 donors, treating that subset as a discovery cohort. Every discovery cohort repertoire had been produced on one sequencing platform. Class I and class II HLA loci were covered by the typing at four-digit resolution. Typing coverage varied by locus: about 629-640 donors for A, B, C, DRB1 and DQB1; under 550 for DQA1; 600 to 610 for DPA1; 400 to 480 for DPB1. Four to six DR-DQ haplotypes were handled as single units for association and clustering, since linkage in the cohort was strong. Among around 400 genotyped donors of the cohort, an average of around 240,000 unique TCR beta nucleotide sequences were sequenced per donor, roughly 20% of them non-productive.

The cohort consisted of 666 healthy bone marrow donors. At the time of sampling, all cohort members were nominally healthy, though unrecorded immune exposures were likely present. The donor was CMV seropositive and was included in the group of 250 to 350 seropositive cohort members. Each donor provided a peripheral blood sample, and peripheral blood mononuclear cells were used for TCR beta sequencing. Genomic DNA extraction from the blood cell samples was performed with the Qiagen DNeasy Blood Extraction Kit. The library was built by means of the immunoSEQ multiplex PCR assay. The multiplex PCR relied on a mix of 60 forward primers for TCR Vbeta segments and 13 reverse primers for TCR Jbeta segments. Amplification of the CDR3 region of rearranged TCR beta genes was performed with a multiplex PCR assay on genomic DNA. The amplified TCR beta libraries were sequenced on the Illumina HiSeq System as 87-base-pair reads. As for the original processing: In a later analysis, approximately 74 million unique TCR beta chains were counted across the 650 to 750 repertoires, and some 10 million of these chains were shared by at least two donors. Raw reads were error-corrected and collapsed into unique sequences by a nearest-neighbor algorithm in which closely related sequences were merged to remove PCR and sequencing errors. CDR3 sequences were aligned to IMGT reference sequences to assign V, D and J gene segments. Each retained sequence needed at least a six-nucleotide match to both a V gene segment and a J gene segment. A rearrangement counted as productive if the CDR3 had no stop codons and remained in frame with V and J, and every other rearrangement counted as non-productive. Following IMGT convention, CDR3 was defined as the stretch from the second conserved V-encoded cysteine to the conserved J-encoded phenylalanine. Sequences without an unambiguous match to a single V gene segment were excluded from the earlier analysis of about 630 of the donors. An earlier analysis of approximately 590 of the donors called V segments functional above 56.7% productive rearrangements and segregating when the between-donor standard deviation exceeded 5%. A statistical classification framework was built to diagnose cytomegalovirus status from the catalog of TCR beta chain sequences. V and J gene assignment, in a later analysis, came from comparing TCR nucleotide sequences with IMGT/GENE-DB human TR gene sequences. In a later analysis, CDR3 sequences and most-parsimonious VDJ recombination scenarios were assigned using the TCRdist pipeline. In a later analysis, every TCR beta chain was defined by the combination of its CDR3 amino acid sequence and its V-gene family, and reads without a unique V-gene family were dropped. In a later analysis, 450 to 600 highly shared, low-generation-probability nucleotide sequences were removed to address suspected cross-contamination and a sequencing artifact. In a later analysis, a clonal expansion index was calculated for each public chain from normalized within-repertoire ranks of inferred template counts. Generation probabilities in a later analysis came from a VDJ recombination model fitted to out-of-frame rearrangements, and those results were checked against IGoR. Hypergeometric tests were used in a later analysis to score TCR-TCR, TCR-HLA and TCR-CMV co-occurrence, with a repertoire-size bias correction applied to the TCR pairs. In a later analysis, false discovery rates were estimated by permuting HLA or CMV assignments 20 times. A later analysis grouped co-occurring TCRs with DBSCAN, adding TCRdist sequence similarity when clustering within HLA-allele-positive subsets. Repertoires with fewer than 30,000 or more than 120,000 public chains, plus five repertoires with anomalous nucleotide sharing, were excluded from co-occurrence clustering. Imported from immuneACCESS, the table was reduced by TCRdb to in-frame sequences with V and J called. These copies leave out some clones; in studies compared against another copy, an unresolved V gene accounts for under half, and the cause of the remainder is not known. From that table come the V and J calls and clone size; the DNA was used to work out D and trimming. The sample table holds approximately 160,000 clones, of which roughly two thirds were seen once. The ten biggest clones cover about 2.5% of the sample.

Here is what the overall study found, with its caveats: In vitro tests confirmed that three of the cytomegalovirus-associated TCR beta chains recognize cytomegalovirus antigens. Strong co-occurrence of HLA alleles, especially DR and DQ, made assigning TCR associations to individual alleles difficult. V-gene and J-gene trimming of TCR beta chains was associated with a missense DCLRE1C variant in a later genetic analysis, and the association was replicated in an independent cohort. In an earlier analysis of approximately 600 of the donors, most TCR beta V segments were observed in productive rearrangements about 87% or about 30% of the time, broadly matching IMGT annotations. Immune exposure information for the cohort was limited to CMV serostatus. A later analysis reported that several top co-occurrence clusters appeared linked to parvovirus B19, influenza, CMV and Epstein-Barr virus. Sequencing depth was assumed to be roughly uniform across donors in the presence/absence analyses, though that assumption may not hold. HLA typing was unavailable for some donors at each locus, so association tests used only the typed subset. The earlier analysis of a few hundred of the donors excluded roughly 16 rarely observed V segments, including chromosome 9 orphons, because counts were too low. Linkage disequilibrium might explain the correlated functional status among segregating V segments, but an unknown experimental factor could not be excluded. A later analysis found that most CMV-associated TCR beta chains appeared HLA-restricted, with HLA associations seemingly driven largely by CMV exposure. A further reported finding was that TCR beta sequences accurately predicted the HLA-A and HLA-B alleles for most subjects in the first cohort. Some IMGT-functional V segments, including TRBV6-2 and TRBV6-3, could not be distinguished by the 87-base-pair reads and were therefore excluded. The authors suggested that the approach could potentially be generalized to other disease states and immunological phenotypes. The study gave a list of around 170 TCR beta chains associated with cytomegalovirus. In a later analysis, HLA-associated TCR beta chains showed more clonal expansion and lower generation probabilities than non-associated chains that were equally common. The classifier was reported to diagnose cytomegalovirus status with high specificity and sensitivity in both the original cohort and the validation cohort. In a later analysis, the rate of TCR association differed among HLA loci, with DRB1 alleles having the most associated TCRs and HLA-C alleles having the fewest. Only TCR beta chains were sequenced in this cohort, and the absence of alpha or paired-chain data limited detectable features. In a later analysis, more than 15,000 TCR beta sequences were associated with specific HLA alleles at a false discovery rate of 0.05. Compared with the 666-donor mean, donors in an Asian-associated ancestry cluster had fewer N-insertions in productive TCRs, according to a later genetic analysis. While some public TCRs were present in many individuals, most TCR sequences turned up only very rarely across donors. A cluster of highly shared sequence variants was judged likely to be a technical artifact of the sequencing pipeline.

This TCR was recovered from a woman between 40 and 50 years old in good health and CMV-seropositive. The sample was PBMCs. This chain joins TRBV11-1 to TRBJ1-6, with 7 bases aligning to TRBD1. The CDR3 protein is CASSQQGYNSPLHF. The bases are TGTGCCAGCAGCCAACAGGGGTATAATTCACCCCTCCACTTT.